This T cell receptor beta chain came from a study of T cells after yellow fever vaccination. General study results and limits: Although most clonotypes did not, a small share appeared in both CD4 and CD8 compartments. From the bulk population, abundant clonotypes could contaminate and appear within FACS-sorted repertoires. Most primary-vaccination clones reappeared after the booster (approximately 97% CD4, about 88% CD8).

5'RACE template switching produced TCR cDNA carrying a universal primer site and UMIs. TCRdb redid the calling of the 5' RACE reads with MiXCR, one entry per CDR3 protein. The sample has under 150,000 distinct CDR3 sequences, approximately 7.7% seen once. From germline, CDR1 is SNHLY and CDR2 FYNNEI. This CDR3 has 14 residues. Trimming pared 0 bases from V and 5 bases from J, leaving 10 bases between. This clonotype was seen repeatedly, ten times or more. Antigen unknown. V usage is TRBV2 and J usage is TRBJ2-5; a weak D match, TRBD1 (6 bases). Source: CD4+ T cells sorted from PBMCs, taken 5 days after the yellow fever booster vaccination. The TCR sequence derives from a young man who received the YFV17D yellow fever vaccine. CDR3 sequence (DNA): TGTGCCAGCAGTGAAGCGCAGGGGATGGAGACCCAGTACTTC. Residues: CASSEAQGMETQYF.